The source of this TCR beta chain is a study of Graves' ophthalmopathy and Graves' hyperthyroidism (dated by TCRdb to 2017 to 2018). Regarding the research as a whole: Stable hyperthyroidism was defined as no progression to ophthalmopathy within 18 months of follow-up. TCR beta repertoire signatures were used to distinguish Graves' ophthalmopathy from Graves' hyperthyroidism and to predict progression to ophthalmopathy. In total, around 140 blood samples were TCR-sequenced: fewer than 50 ophthalmopathy, some 72 hyperthyroidism and approximately 17 hyperthyroidism-to-ophthalmopathy patients. To explore V-J signatures distinguishing ophthalmopathy from hyperthyroidism, a discovery set of around 100 patients (more than 40 ophthalmopathy, some 57 stable hyperthyroidism) was enrolled. The independent validation cohort included approximately 19 hyperthyroidism patients plus 17 patients who later progressed from hyperthyroidism to ophthalmopathy. In roughly 6 hyperthyroidism patients, T-cell repertoires of thyroid tissue and blood were compared. After sampling, hyperthyroidism patients received methimazole starting at 30 mg daily, and ophthalmopathy patients received high-dose intravenous methylprednisolone. Study-wide conclusions, independent of this receptor: In validation, the model predicted ophthalmopathy progression with 70.59% sensitivity and about 73% specificity; some 13 predicted patients were CT-confirmed with GO in a median of approximately six months. Most of the expanded thyroid clonotypes with a frequency above 0.001 were also detected in blood, and it was suggested that the thyroid immune response may be reflected by blood repertoires. No statistical method was used to predetermine the sample size, and group allocation was not hidden from the investigators. In cross-validation, the 13-signature model distinguished ophthalmopathy from stable hyperthyroidism with around 90% sensitivity and around 84% specificity, while in the test set the corresponding values were about 80% and 75%.

On this clonotype itself: No cognate antigen has been identified for it. Sequence at one end of the junction differs from germline and may be a read error.

Hyperthyroidism patients were newly diagnosed, with disease duration under 2 months, and aged 18 to 65 years. Patients were excluded if they had other autoimmune diseases, uncontrolled infections, pregnancy or lactation. Clinical symptoms, serum thyroxine, TRAb, thyroid ultrasound and orbital computed tomography formed the basis of the diagnosis. Total RNA was extracted with Trizol reagent and quality-checked on an Agilent 2100 Bioanalyzer. The CDR3, cysteine through phenylalanine, is 18 amino acids long. Only the CDR3 part of the read is kept: 54 bases, read in frame from the first base. For repertoire sequencing, the TCR beta CDR3 regions were amplified from RNA transcripts. A first-round RT-PCR used HTBI primers with the Qiagen OneStep RT-PCR kit, followed by a second-round multiplex PCR, size selection and purification. Sequencing of the libraries was carried out on an Illumina HiSeq2000 in paired-end mode with 100 bp reads. On the authors' methods: Reads were processed with SOAPnuke, discarding reads with adapters, uncalled bases, mean Phred below 15, or no exact constant-primer or identifier match. COPE v1.2.5 was used to merge high-quality paired reads. Unique nucleotide sequences were defined as clonotypes and aligned to IMGT TRB V, D and J references using MiTCR v1.1. The analysis was limited to V-J combinations with a frequency above 0.0001, which together covered 99% to 99.2% of repertoires. For each V-J combination, a TCR clonal expansion and chaos score was defined as F50 clonal expansion divided by the chaos observed in the TCRdist matrix. Welch's t-statistics and random forest were used to reduce the features to 10 to 15 V-J combinations, which were then used as input to a naive Bayes classifier. The Morisita-Horn index was used to measure how similar the thyroid and blood repertoires were. Starting from the raw public reads, TCRdb applied fastp trimming at Q25, assembled clones with MiXCR and retained in-frame beta chains. CDR3 protein duplicates are merged, each entry listing the most common genes and DNA. TCRdb, not the original authors, processed these V and J calls. The sample table lists a few hundred thousand distinct CDR3 sequences, under 45% of them with a count of one. Clones ranked in the top ten supply about 4% of the sample.

The rearrangement combines TRBV12-3 or TRBV12-4 with TRBJ2-6; TRBD1 agrees with 12 junctional bases. This receptor was taken from an adult man with Graves' hyperthyroidism. Sequenced material: peripheral blood or thyroid tissue (not recorded which). The sequenced DNA is TGTGCCAGCAGTGGCGGGACAGGGGGCAGGTCTGGGGCCAACGTCCCGACTTTC. This gives the protein CASSGGTGGRSGANVPTF.